This paragraph covers one T cell receptor (beta chain) sequence. Its antigen is currently unknown. This entry is derived from a study of shared clonotypes between healthy human individuals. All donors were healthy HIV-negative adults lacking recent acute infections or vaccinations. Study results and limitations: Estimated clonotype richness was generally higher in naive than memory subsets.

Germline CDR1 is SNHLY and CDR2 is FYNNEI. The trim removed 8 bases at V and 5 bases at J, leaving 6 bases unmatched. The length of the CDR3 is 15 residues. Using immunoSEQ multiplex PCR, the repertoire was profiled, and TCRdb retains in-frame clones only, with some absent. The sample contains about 600,000 clones, about 97% of which appear only once. The chain couples TRBV2 to TRBJ2-2; TRBD2 aligns across 12 bases. Sequencing was performed on naive CD4+ T cells sorted from blood. Indicated subset: CD45RA+ positively selected. This TCR derives from a woman aged 25 to 45 in good health. CDR3 loop: CASGPGLAGTGELFF. As DNA, the CDR3 is TGTGCCAGCGGTCCGGGACTAGCGGGTACCGGGGAGCTGTTTTTT.